This TCR beta chain was obtained from a study of T cell clones after liver transplantation. About the study: Immunosuppression withdrawal was tried within 2 years after liver transplantation in this trial. Draws occurred before transplant, before withdrawal, and after complete or failed withdrawal.

There are 13 residues in the CDR3. Trimming removed 2 bases at V and 3 bases at J, with 8 bases between. Germline-derived CDR1 and CDR2 are MNHEY and SMNVEV (reference sequence). CD3+CD4+ and CD3+CD8+ cells were FACS-sorted from thawed unstimulated PBMCs. TCRdb's table, derived via immunoSEQ multiplex PCR, lists solely in-frame clones and lacks some. The repertoire holds tens of thousands of clones, with approximately 87% as singletons. The J gene is TRBJ2-7, the V gene TRBV27; no reliable D call. The input for sequencing was CD8+ T cells from blood, taken 12 months after liver transplant. This receptor was identified in a human patient who received a liver transplant. The T cells may partly be graft donor cells. The CDR3 DNA follows: TGTGCCAGCAGTTTAAGGCAGTTCTACGAGCAGTACTTC. As protein: CASSLRQFYEQYF.